This T cell receptor (beta chain) was found in a study of cytomegalovirus exposure and HLA in healthy donors (TCRdb year 2017). Study-wide context: An earlier analysis of some 600 of the donors reported 276 Gb of sequence data and about 120 million unique TCR beta sequences obtained from around 170 million T cells. The aim of the study was to test whether cataloging public T cell receptors could identify signatures of past pathogen exposure. Every discovery cohort repertoire had been produced on one sequencing platform. Across approximately 400 genotyped donors of the cohort, an average of approximately 220,000 unique TCR beta nucleotide sequences per donor were sequenced, and roughly a sixth of those sequences were non-productive. Alongside the repertoire data, information on donor age, sex, ethnicity and CMV serostatus was compiled. A later analysis re-examined previously published TCR beta repertoires from about 700 donors and added high-resolution HLA genotyping to investigate patterns of TCR occurrence. About five DR-DQ haplotypes were handled as single units for association and clustering, since linkage in the cohort was strong. An early release that covered 640 HLA-typed donors contained approximately 300 gigabases of sequencing data and tens of millions of unique TCR sequences. Both class I and class II loci were covered by HLA typing, at four-digit resolution. Of the 350 to 450 genotyped donors, about 84% fell in the genetic ancestry cluster associated with self-reported Caucasian donors. The later analysis used no new phenotypic data to find candidate immune exposures, relying instead on TCR beta sequences and their occurrence across donors. A separate validation cohort of roughly 120 different subjects was used in addition to the 666-subject first cohort. The T cell repertoires of 670 or so subjects were profiled by immunosequencing and related to cytomegalovirus serostatus. Typing coverage differed by locus: A, B, C, DRB1 and DQB1 were typed in roughly 620-640 donors, DQA1 in 500 to 550, DPA1 in approximately 600, and DPB1 in about 450. In an earlier analysis of around 540 of the donors, high-throughput TCR beta sequencing was used to judge whether each TCR beta V gene segment behaved as functional or pseudogenic. To predict cytomegalovirus infection status, the study combined high-throughput TCR immunosequencing, statistical association of individual TCRs with disease status, and machine learning. In a later genetic analysis, genome-wide SNP genotypes for about 60% of the 666 donors were used, and that subset was treated as a discovery cohort. Overall results and qualifications from the work: Compared with equally common non-associated chains, HLA-associated TCR beta chains in a later analysis were more clonally expanded and had lower generation probabilities. Sequencing depth was assumed to be roughly uniform across donors in the presence/absence analyses, though that assumption may not hold. Because HLA typing was unavailable for some donors at each locus, only the typed subset was used in association tests. Three of the identified cytomegalovirus-associated TCR beta chains were confirmed in vitro to be specific for cytomegalovirus antigens. Because counts were too low, roughly 18 rarely observed V segments, including chromosome 9 orphons, were left out of the earlier analysis of approximately 500 of the donors. The authors suggested that the approach could potentially be extended to other disease states and immunological phenotypes. A later analysis associated about 18,000 TCR beta sequences with specific HLA alleles at a false discovery rate of 0.05. Linkage disequilibrium might explain the correlated functional status among segregating V segments, but an unknown experimental factor could not be excluded. A further reported finding was that TCR beta sequences accurately predicted the HLA-A and HLA-B alleles for most subjects in the first cohort. A total of some 180 TCR beta chains were listed by the study as associated with cytomegalovirus. Most TCR sequences were observed very rarely across donors, whereas some public TCRs were present in many individuals. A later analysis found that TCR association rates varied across HLA loci, with DRB1 alleles showing the most associated TCRs and HLA-C alleles the fewest. An earlier analysis of approximately 600 of the donors showed that most TCR beta V segments appeared in productive rearrangements either about 87% or about 30% of the time, which broadly matched IMGT annotations. The classifier was reported to diagnose cytomegalovirus status with high specificity and sensitivity in both the original cohort and the validation cohort. When HLA alleles, especially DR and DQ, strongly co-occurred, TCR associations were difficult to assign to individual alleles. A later genetic analysis reported fewer N-insertions in productive TCRs among donors in an Asian-associated ancestry cluster than the roughly 640-donor mean. According to a later analysis, most CMV-associated TCR beta chains appeared to be HLA-restricted, and the HLA associations seemed to be driven largely by CMV exposure. Immune exposure information for the cohort was limited to CMV serostatus. In a later genetic analysis, a missense DCLRE1C variant was associated with V-gene and J-gene trimming of TCR beta chains, and the association was replicated in an independent cohort. A cluster of highly shared sequence variants was judged likely to represent a technical artifact of the sequencing pipeline. Several of the top co-occurrence clusters appeared to be linked to parvovirus B19, influenza, CMV and Epstein-Barr virus, according to a later analysis. Some IMGT-functional V segments, including TRBV6-2 and TRBV6-3, could not be distinguished by the 87-base-pair reads and were therefore excluded. Only TCR beta chains were sequenced in this cohort, and the absence of alpha or paired-chain data limited detectable features.

The cohort comprised 550 to 700 healthy bone marrow donors. At the time of sampling, all cohort members were nominally healthy, though unrecorded immune exposures were likely present. The donor was CMV seronegative and was included in the group of approximately 350 seronegative cohort members. Every donor gave a peripheral blood sample, and the peripheral blood mononuclear cells from that sample were used for TCR beta sequencing. The Qiagen DNeasy Blood Extraction Kit was used to extract genomic DNA from the blood cell samples. There are 14 amino acids in the CDR3, from cysteine to phenylalanine inclusive. The CDR3 DNA has 42 bases and is translated from base 1. V loses 4 bases at its end and J loses 9 bases; junction bases beyond the gene matches: 7. CDR1 MRHNA and CDR2 SNTAGT are derived from the germline V gene. Library preparation used the immunoSEQ multiplex PCR assay. For the multiplex PCR, a mixture combining 60 forward primers for TCR Vbeta segments and 13 reverse primers for TCR Jbeta segments was used. The CDR3 region of rearranged TCR beta genes was amplified from genomic DNA by a multiplex PCR assay. On the Illumina HiSeq System, the amplified TCR beta libraries were sequenced as 87-base-pair reads. Per the original workflow: A later analysis tallied 80 million to 95 million unique TCR beta chains across the 550 to 850 repertoires, and approximately 11 million of those chains were shared by two or more donors. A nearest-neighbor algorithm error-corrected the raw reads and collapsed the reads into unique sequences, merging closely related sequences to remove PCR and sequencing errors. Alignment of CDR3 sequences to IMGT reference sequences was used to assign V, D and J gene segments. Each retained sequence needed at least a six-nucleotide match to both a V gene segment and a J gene segment. Rearrangements were called productive when the CDR3 lacked stop codons and stayed in frame with V and J; all others were non-productive. Following IMGT convention, CDR3 was defined as the stretch from the second conserved V-encoded cysteine up to the conserved J-encoded phenylalanine. Sequences without an unambiguous match to a single V gene segment were excluded from the earlier analysis of 587 of the donors. An earlier analysis of under 750 of the donors called V segments functional above 56.7% productive rearrangements and segregating when the between-donor standard deviation exceeded 5%. A statistical classification framework was built to diagnose cytomegalovirus status from the catalog of TCR beta chain sequences. A later analysis assigned V and J genes by comparing TCR nucleotide sequences with IMGT/GENE-DB human TR gene sequences. A later analysis assigned CDR3 sequences and most-parsimonious VDJ recombination scenarios with the TCRdist pipeline. A later analysis defined each TCR beta chain by its CDR3 amino acid sequence plus V-gene family, and excluded reads lacking a unique V-gene family. To address suspected cross-contamination and a sequencing artifact, a later analysis removed approximately 600 highly shared, low-generation-probability nucleotide sequences. In a later analysis, a clonal expansion index for each public chain was calculated from normalized within-repertoire ranks of inferred template counts. In a later analysis, generation probabilities were computed with a VDJ recombination model fitted to out-of-frame rearrangements, and the resulting probabilities were checked against IGoR. In a later analysis, TCR-TCR, TCR-HLA and TCR-CMV co-occurrence was scored with hypergeometric tests, and a repertoire-size bias correction was applied to TCR pairs. In a later analysis, false discovery rates were estimated by permuting HLA or CMV assignments 20 times. In a later analysis, co-occurring TCRs were grouped using DBSCAN, with TCRdist sequence similarity added in when clustering inside HLA-allele-positive subsets. Repertoires with fewer than 30,000 or more than 120,000 public chains were left out of co-occurrence clustering, as were five repertoires with anomalous nucleotide sharing. TCRdb holds this immuneACCESS table with in-frame rearrangements only. Some clones are missing; in checked studies, unresolved V genes explain under half, and the rest has no known cause. Clone size and V and J calls were adopted from that table, with D and trimming inferred from the DNA. The sample profile shows more than 85,000 clones; approximately 86% of them were found once. Approximately 6.1% of the sample lies in the top ten.

As to this clone: Its antigen target is currently unknown. There are no base qualities to consult, and no much larger clone falls within one base.

What was sequenced was PBMCs. The source of this sequence is a man younger than 30 in good health and CMV-seronegative. Rearrangement joined TRBV6-4 to TRBJ2-1; 9 bases in between match TRBD2. The nucleotides are TGTGCCAGCAGTGTGGGGGGACTAGCTGTTGAGCAGTTCTTC. This encodes CASSVGGLAVEQFF.